The text below deals with one T cell receptor beta chain. The antigen remains unidentified. No patient escaped relapse after autologous stem cell transplantation, and brentuximab vedotin exposure varied. This sample stems from a study of PD-1 blockade in classical Hodgkin lymphoma. In the study overall: Patients were administered nivolumab (3 mg/kg intravenously) every 2 weeks.

Study-level findings and limits: Excluded were patients who started nivolumab under 1 year after ASCT, a group that had lower diversity. Diversity in CD4+ TCRs, unlike that measured in CD8+ TCRs, had risen significantly by C4D1. The study reported lower baseline TCR diversity in newly diagnosed patients than in healthy donors.

Measured with immunoSEQ multiplex PCR; TCRdb has only the in-frame clones, and not every one. The sample has some 58,000 clones; 88% are singletons. V gave up 4 bases and J gave up 2 bases; unmatched junction bases: 4. There are 14 residues in the CDR3. Per germline, CDR1 SEHNR and CDR2 FQNEAQ (reference sequence). The sample was peripheral blood mononuclear cells (PBMCs), taken before the second cycle of nivolumab. The chain couples TRBV7-9 to TRBJ1-2; 7 nucleotides match TRBD1. This clonotype was sampled from a human donor with classical Hodgkin lymphoma. The CDR3 spells CASSSSGQNYGYTF. The CDR3 nucleotides read TGTGCCAGCAGCTCCTCGGGACAGAACTATGGCTACACCTTC.